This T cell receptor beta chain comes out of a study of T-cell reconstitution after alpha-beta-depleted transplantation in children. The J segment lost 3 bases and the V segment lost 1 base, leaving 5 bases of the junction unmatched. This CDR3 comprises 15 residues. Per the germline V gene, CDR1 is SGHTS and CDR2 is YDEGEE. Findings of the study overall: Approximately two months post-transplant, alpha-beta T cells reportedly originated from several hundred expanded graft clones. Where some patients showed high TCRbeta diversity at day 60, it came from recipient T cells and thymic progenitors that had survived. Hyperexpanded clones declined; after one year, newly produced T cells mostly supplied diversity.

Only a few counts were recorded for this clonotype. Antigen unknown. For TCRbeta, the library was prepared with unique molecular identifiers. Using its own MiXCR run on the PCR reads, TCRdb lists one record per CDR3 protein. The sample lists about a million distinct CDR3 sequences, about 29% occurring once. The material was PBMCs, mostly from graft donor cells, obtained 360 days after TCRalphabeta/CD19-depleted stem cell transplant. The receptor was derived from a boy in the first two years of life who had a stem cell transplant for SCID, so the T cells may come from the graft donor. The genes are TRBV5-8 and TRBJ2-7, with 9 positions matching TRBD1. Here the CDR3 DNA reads TGTGCCAGCAGCTTGCGGACAGGGGCGTACTACGAGCAGTACTTC. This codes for CASSLRTGAYYEQYF.